This TCR beta chain is from a study of T-cell reconstitution after alpha-beta-depleted transplantation in children. From germline, CDR1 is DFQATT and CDR2 SNEGSKA (reference sequence). The junction had 2 bases not matched to a gene; V was cut back by 3 bases and J by 1 base. The CDR3 totals 13 residues. Library preparation (for TCRbeta) was performed with unique molecular identifiers. TCRdb itself ran the PCR reads through MiXCR, one entry per CDR3 protein. The sample consists of tens of thousands of distinct CDR3 sequences, around 18% of them appearing once. The rearrangement links TRBV20-1 to TRBJ1-1, with 7 bases lining up with TRBD1. The source is a male patient aged 2 to 9 who had a stem cell transplant for acute lymphoblastic leukemia, so the T cells may come from the graft donor. This sample comprised PBMCs, mostly from graft donor cells, obtained 360 days after TCRalphabeta/CD19-depleted stem cell transplant. The CDR3 here is CSASGTANTEAFF. CDR3 DNA sequence: TGCAGTGCTAGCGGGACAGCGAACACTGAAGCTTTCTTT.